Below are 8 T cell receptor beta chains sequenced from a single sample in a study of blood T cell repertoires in COVID-19. TCRdb keeps only in-frame clones here, not all; method: immunoSEQ multiplex PCR. The sample carries about 78,000 clones, approximately 86% recorded once. The sample comprised peripheral blood. These receptors were taken from a man aged 50 to 60 with active or convalescent COVID-19.

The rearrangement joins TRBV20-1 to TRBJ2-3, with D possibly TRBD1 on 5 matching bases. Germline CDR1 reads DFQATT; CDR2 reads SNEGSKA (reference sequence). Trimming stripped 6 bases from V and 4 bases from J, with 8 bases between. CDR3 size: 11 residues. CDR3 amino acids: CSAPQADTQYF. CDR3 coding DNA: TGCAGTGCGCCACAGGCAGATACGCAGTATTTT.

The chain joins TRBV2 to TRBJ1-2; 8 bases are a match to TRBD1. The CDR3 is 14 amino acids. Germline CDR1 and CDR2: SNHLY and FYNNEI. The V segment lost 10 bases and the J segment 4 bases; nucleotides outside the gene matches: 11. The CDR3 reads CATRGQGGAYGYTF. DNA of the CDR3: TGTGCCACCAGGGGGCAGGGGGGAGCCTATGGCTACACCTTC.

The CDR3, as DNA: TGCAGTGCTAGTTCCATCGGGGCCAAAAACATTCAGTACTTC. Protein product: CSASSIGAKNIQYF. The chain has TRBV20-1 and TRBJ2-4; D unresolved. The CDR3 runs to 14 residues. The ends were cut back, 3 bases at V and 1 base at J, with 10 bases in the middle. CDR1 DFQATT and CDR2 SNEGSKA come from the germline V gene (reference sequence).

The J gene is TRBJ1-3, the V gene TRBV29-1; D might be TRBD1 (6 bases). The germline gives CDR1 SQVTM, CDR2 ANQGSEA. The CDR3 totals 15 residues. The V end lost 6 bases, the J end lost 0 bases, and 15 bases lay between the germline ends. This CDR3 is CSVLMQGRSGNTIYF. The CDR3 DNA sequence: TGCAGCGTACTTATGCAGGGGCGCTCTGGAAACACCATATATTTT.

This clone was observed a handful of times. Written as DNA, the CDR3 is TGTGCCTGGAGTGTACGGGGGACAGGGGTCGGCCAGCCCCAGCATTTT. It translates to CAWSVRGTGVGQPQHF. The V call is TRBV30, the J call TRBJ1-5; 10 positions match TRBD1. CDR1 is GTSNPN and CDR2 is SVGIG in the germline V gene (reference sequence). V was pared by 0 bases and J by 7 bases, with 9 bases of the junction left unmatched. CDR3 length equals 16 residues.

The chain uses TRBV24-1 and TRBJ1-5, with 9 bases matching TRBD1. This CDR3 is 17 amino acids long. V lost 3 bases to trimming and J lost 0 bases; unmatched junction nucleotides: 5. CDR1 and CDR2 from the germline V gene are KGHDR and SFDVKD. The DNA of the CDR3 is TGTGCCACCAGTGATCGGACAGGGGACCTTAGCAATCAGCCCCAGCATTTT. Protein product: CATSDRTGDLSNQPQHF.

The chain uses TRBV2 and TRBJ1-5; maybe TRBD1 (5 bases). CDR1 and CDR2 from the germline V gene are SNHLY and FYNNEI. This CDR3 is 14 amino acids long. The V end lost 8 bases, the J end lost 0 bases, and 11 bases lay between the germline ends. CDR3 DNA: TGTGCCAGCCACCGGGACTTTAGCAATCAGCCCCAGCATTTT. Its protein is CASHRDFSNQPQHF.

The J gene is TRBJ2-3, the V gene TRBV14; 12 nucleotides agree with TRBD2. There are 18 residues in the CDR3. CDR1 and CDR2 (germline): SGHDN, FVKESK. The ends lost 4 bases at V and 6 bases at J; junction bases unmatched: 14. The CDR3 DNA sequence: TGTGCCAGCAGCCTCCTAGCGGGGGGGCAGGCTACCCGCGATACGCAGTATTTT. Translated: CASSLLAGGQATRDTQYF.